These T cell receptor beta chains were read from a single sample in a study of cytomegalovirus exposure and HLA in healthy donors. The assay was immunoSEQ multiplex PCR, and TCRdb's table has in-frame clones only and misses some. Listed are 100,000 to 150,000 clones; roughly 1% falls within the top ten. The sample was PBMCs. Receptors originate from a man younger than 35 in good health and CMV-seronegative. Both conserved end residues are part of each CDR3. D genes are given only for firm matches.

V gene,D gene,J gene,CDR3 protein,CDR3 DNA
TRBV30,NA,TRBJ2-1,CSLGTSNDNEQFF,TGTTCCCTAGGGACAAGTAACGACAATGAGCAGTTCTTC
TRBV11-3,TRBD1,TRBJ2-2,CASSRVTGVTGELFF,TGTGCCAGCAGCCGCGTTACAGGGGTAACCGGGGAGCTGTTTTTT
TRBV7-6,TRBD1,TRBJ1-1,CASSSGTGGAGTEAFF,TGTGCCAGCAGCTCCGGGACAGGGGGCGCGGGGACTGAAGCTTTCTTT
TRBV18,NA,TRBJ1-3,CASSPLTEPSGNTIYF,TGTGCCAGCTCACCACTGACAGAACCCTCTGGAAACACCATATATTTT
TRBV5-1,NA,TRBJ1-1,CASSPSYFGLGTEAFF,TGCGCCAGCAGCCCCTCCTACTTCGGGTTGGGCACTGAAGCTTTCTTT
TRBV5-1,TRBD2,TRBJ2-7,CASSLAGGIYEQYF,TGCGCCAGCAGCTTGGCGGGGGGGATTTACGAGCAGTACTTC
TRBV5-1,NA,TRBJ1-2,CASSWETGKGYTF,TGCGCCAGCAGCTGGGAAACCGGGAAAGGCTACACCTTC
TRBV7-9,NA,TRBJ1-4,CASSFPGQYNEKLFF,TGTGCCAGCAGCTTTCCGGGACAATATAATGAAAAACTGTTTTTT
TRBV9,TRBD1,TRBJ2-1,CASSGPQGARPSYNEQFF,TGTGCCAGCAGCGGTCCCCAGGGGGCTAGGCCCTCCTACAATGAGCAGTTCTTC
TRBV6-5,NA,TRBJ1-2,CASSYGTTPPIYGYTF,TGTGCCAGCAGTTACGGGACAACGCCCCCCATCTATGGCTACACCTTC
TRBV6-5,TRBD1,TRBJ1-2,CASSYGGQGLSYGYTF,TGTGCCAGCAGTTACGGGGGACAGGGCCTCAGCTATGGCTACACCTTC
TRBV28,NA,TRBJ1-1,CASPGEANTPFMNTEAFF,TGTGCCAGCCCCGGCGAGGCAAACACCCCCTTTATGAACACTGAAGCTTTCTTT
TRBV6-1,TRBD2,TRBJ2-7,CASSERVGSASGMRYEQYF,TGTGCCAGCAGTGAACGGGTGGGGTCGGCTAGCGGGATGAGGTACGAGCAGTACTTC
TRBV6-4,NA,TRBJ2-2,CASSPENTGELFF,TGTGCCAGCAGTCCAGAGAACACCGGGGAGCTGTTCTTT
TRBV12-5,NA,TRBJ2-7,CASGWGDEQYF,TGTGCTAGTGGTTGGGGGGATGAGCAGTACTTC
TRBV19,NA,TRBJ2-7,CASSIVGGSYEQYF,TGTGCCAGTAGTATAGTGGGGGGCTCCTACGAGCAGTACTTC
TRBV5-4,TRBD2,TRBJ2-3,CASSLSGRGTDTQYF,TGTGCCAGCAGCTTAAGCGGGAGAGGCACAGATACGCAGTATTTT
TRBV18,TRBD1,TRBJ1-1,CASSPTGGTEAFF,TGTGCCAGCTCACCTACAGGGGGCACTGAAGCTTTCTTT
TRBV27,TRBD2,TRBJ2-5,CASIGRGLAGVDETQYF,TGTGCCAGCATCGGAAGGGGACTAGCAGGAGTCGATGAGACCCAGTACTTC
TRBV4-1,NA,TRBJ1-3,CASSQLPAPGNTIYF,TGCGCCAGCAGCCAACTACCCGCTCCTGGAAACACCATATATTTT
TRBV6-1,NA,TRBJ2-3,CASSEIAGSTDTQYF,TGTGCCAGCAGTGAAATAGCTGGTAGCACAGATACGCAGTATTTT
TRBV5-1,NA,TRBJ1-2,CASSLAGTGGGYTF,TGCGCCAGCAGCTTGGCCGGGACGGGGGGTGGCTACACCTTC
TRBV18,NA,TRBJ2-1,CASSLREEQFF,TGTGCCAGCTCACTCAGGGAAGAGCAGTTCTTC
TRBV30,TRBD2,TRBJ2-1,CAWSASRTSGIVGEQFF,TGTGCCTGGAGCGCTTCTAGGACTAGCGGGATAGTCGGTGAGCAGTTCTTC
TRBV10-1,TRBD2,TRBJ2-7,CASSDQRDYEQYF,TGCGCCAGCAGTGATCAGCGGGACTACGAGCAGTACTTC
TRBV5-6,NA,TRBJ1-1,CASSREFLETEAFF,TGTGCCAGCAGCCGAGAATTTCTGGAGACTGAAGCTTTCTTT
TRBV5-4,NA,TRBJ2-1,CASSSWTAGPQHEQFF,TGTGCCAGCAGCTCCTGGACGGCGGGACCACAGCATGAGCAGTTCTTC
TRBV6-1,TRBD1,TRBJ2-1,CASSELGQGAGEQFF,TGTGCCAGCAGTGAGTTAGGACAGGGGGCAGGTGAGCAGTTCTTC
TRBV18,NA,TRBJ1-2,CASSPNSRVRGNYGYTF,TGTGCCAGCTCACCCAACTCCCGGGTTCGAGGGAACTATGGCTACACCTTC
TRBV11-2,TRBD1,TRBJ1-6,CASTPGQGRESPLHF,TGTGCCAGCACTCCGGGACAGGGTCGCGAATCACCCCTCCACTTT
TRBV13,TRBD1,TRBJ2-7,CASRHHAGQGVKAGEQYF,TGTGCCAGCAGACATCACGCAGGACAGGGGGTAAAGGCGGGCGAGCAGTACTTC
TRBV2,TRBD1,TRBJ2-3,CASSYWTGGTDTQYF,TGTGCCAGCAGTTACTGGACAGGGGGCACAGATACGCAGTATTTT
TRBV9,TRBD1,TRBJ2-5,CASSTDRAGETQYF,TGTGCCAGCAGCACAGACAGGGCAGGTGAGACCCAGTACTTC